The clone carrying this TCR beta chain came up many times. Its antigen is unidentified. CDR1 is MNHEY, CDR2 SMNVEV, per germline (reference sequence). Between the trimmed V and J ends, which lost 6 bases and 2 bases, there was a span of 14 bases. This CDR3 region has 14 residues. These data come from a study of blood T cells in healthy people across ages. Notes on the study in general: Age showed a roughly linear inverse relationship with TCR beta diversity per million T cells.

A second roughly 6 to 12 cycle PCR used barcoded and J-beta primers. Each TCR beta cDNA got a 12-nucleotide random molecular identifier. Using its own MiXCR run on the 5' RACE reads, TCRdb lists one record per CDR3 protein. The data hold 850,000 to 1,000,000 distinct CDR3 sequences, with around 46% observed a single time. This chain connects TRBV27 to TRBJ2-7; no definite D call. The receptor comes from a man aged 25 to 40 in good health. The specimen was blood. The CDR3: CASRPGRIPYEQYF. CDR3 sequence (DNA): TGTGCCAGCAGGCCCGGACGTATTCCCTACGAGCAGTACTTC.